The 24 T cell receptor beta chains listed next were all sequenced from one sample in a study of cytomegalovirus exposure and HLA in healthy donors. Vbeta (60) and Jbeta (13) primers were used in the PCR. TCRdb keeps only in-frame clones here, not all; method: immunoSEQ multiplex PCR. The top ten clones hold about 0.74% of a sample with around 130,000 clones, about four fifths of them seen once. The specimen sequenced was PBMCs. The receptors originated from a young man in good health and CMV-seronegative.

This clone was seen a single time. The DNA for the CDR3 is TGTGCCAGTCTGAGTCTGGACAGGCAGAATCAGCCCCAGCATTTT. Protein sequence: CASLSLDRQNQPQHF. The J gene is TRBJ1-5, the V gene TRBV19; 7 nucleotides match TRBD1. The CDR3 extends over 15 amino acids. Germline-derived CDR1 and CDR2 are LNHDA and SQIVND (reference sequence). With 8 bases clipped from V and 4 bases from J, the junction kept 11 bases outside the gene matches. Full variable domain (missing parts from reference TRBV19 and TRBJ1-5): DGGITQSPKYLFRKEGQNVTLSCEQNLNHDAMYWYRQDPGQGLRLIYYSQIVNDFQKGDIAEGYSVSREKKESFPLTVTSAQKNPTAFYLCASLSLDRQNQPQHFGDGTRLSIL.

This clone was seen a few times. CDR3: CASTEGGSSSYEQYF. The CDR3 DNA is TGTGCCAGCACTGAGGGGGGGTCGAGCTCCTACGAGCAGTACTTC. The chain couples TRBV9 to TRBJ2-7; D might be TRBD2 (7 bases). The CDR3 extends over 15 amino acids. V dropped 6 bases and J dropped 0 bases, with 16 bases sitting between them. The V gene's germline CDR1 is SGDLS and CDR2 YYNGEE.

The rearrangement joins TRBV10-2 to TRBJ1-2; maybe TRBD1 (6 bases). V shed 11 bases and J shed 7 bases, with 23 bases lying between them. Germline lookup yields CDR1 WSHSY and CDR2 SAAADI. CDR3 size: 14 residues. The CDR3 loop reads CAGGGLYGSGGYTF. In DNA, the CDR3 is TGCGCCGGCGGGGGGCTGTATGGGTCTGGTGGCTACACCTTC.

This clone occurred a few times. This chain uses TRBV10-1 with TRBJ2-7, with a possible D match to TRBD2 (6 bases). V lost 8 bases to trimming and J lost 2 bases, with 10 bases between them. CDR3 length equals 12 residues. CDR1 is WNHNN and CDR2 is SYGVQD in the germline V gene (reference sequence). CDR3 sequence: CASGGRPYEQYF. CDR3 sequence (DNA): TGCGCCAGCGGGGGGAGACCCTACGAGCAGTACTTC.

This clone appeared a few times. The rearrangement joins TRBV29-1 to TRBJ1-5; the D gene is possibly TRBD1 (5 bases). This CDR3 comprises 12 residues. In germline, CDR1 is SQVTM, CDR2 ANQGSEA. Trimming removed 4 bases at V and 10 bases at J, with 14 bases between. CDR3 residues: CSVGQHLGPQHF. CDR3 sequence (DNA): TGCAGCGTTGGACAGCACCTCGGCCCCCAGCATTTT.

The chain uses TRBV5-4 and TRBJ2-7, with TRBD1 identical over 9 bases. The CDR3 consists of 15 residues. J lost 9 bases, V lost 4 bases, and 14 bases had no gene match. Germline-derived CDR1 and CDR2 are SGHNT and YYREEE (reference sequence). CDR3 bases: TGTGCCAGCAGCCTGCCGGGACAGGGTTTAAACGGGCAGTACTTC. This gives the protein CASSLPGQGLNGQYF.

The chain joins TRBV7-9 to TRBJ1-1; 11 bases agree with TRBD1. The length of the CDR3 is 15 residues. Germline lookup yields CDR1 SEHNR and CDR2 FQNEAQ (reference sequence). The junction had 4 bases not matched to a gene; V was cut back by 6 bases and J by 1 base. The CDR3 loop is CASRGTGGWNTEAFF. CDR3 in DNA: TGTGCCAGCAGGGGGACAGGGGGATGGAACACTGAAGCTTTCTTT.

This chain connects TRBV6-5 to TRBJ2-7; 9 positions agree with TRBD2. The germline V gene has CDR1 MNHEY and CDR2 SVGAGI. CDR3 size: 15 residues. Trimming at V came to 2 bases and at J to 6 bases, leaving 8 bases not matched to a gene. DNA of the CDR3: TGTGCCAGCAGTTACGGGCGGGGGGGCCGATTCGAGCAGTACTTC. Protein sequence: CASSYGRGGRFEQYF.

The gene calls are TRBV11-3 and TRBJ1-6; possibly TRBD1 for D (5 bases). V was pared by 0 bases and J by 7 bases, with 10 bases between. CDR3 size: 15 residues. Germline lookup yields CDR1 SGHNT and CDR2 YENEEA. The CDR3 DNA sequence: TGTGCCAGCAGCTTAGAGCAGGGAGGAAATTCACCCCTCCACTTT. Amino acid sequence: CASSLEQGGNSPLHF. The variable domain in full, with the rest retrieved from reference TRBV11-3 and TRBJ1-6, is EAGVVQSPRYKIIEKKQPVAFWCNPISGHNTLYWYLQNLGQGPELLIRYENEEAVDDSQLPKDRFSAERLKGVDSTLKIQPAELGDSAVYLCASSLEQGGNSPLHFGNGTRLTVT.

The chain uses TRBV6-5 and TRBJ1-5; D gene uncertain. The V gene lost 4 bases and the J gene lost 0 bases, with 10 bases spanning the gap. CDR3 length: 15 residues. Germline CDR1 reads MNHEY; CDR2 reads SVGAGI. CDR3 bases: TGTGCCAGCAGTTTACAGAGAAATAGCAATCAGCCCCAGCATTTT. It encodes CASSLQRNSNQPQHF.

Comment on this clone: At one end the junction does not follow the germline gene, possibly because of a read error. The J gene is TRBJ2-3, the V gene TRBV5-8; 8 bases are shared with TRBD1. CDR3 length: 16 residues. Germline assignment: CDR1 SGHTS and CDR2 YDEGEE. The CDR3 sequence: CASTLGTGGNTDTQYF. CDR3 bases: TGTGCCAGCACCTTGGGGACAGGTGGCAACACAGATACGCAGTATTTT.

CDR3 in DNA: TGTGCTAGTGGTTTGGTACGAGGCATGAACACTGAAGCTTTCTTT. Translated: CASGLVRGMNTEAFF. V and J are TRBV12-5 and TRBJ1-1; D gene ambiguous. The CDR3 contains 15 residues. CDR1 is LGHNT and CDR2 is FRNRAP in the germline V gene. The ends were cut back, 0 bases at V and 0 bases at J, with 8 bases in the middle.

The chain couples TRBV30 to TRBJ1-1; 7 bases are a match to TRBD1. Trimming cost V 2 bases and J 1 base; bases outside gene matches: 7. The CDR3 sequence is 15 residues long. Germline CDR1 GTSNPN, CDR2 SVGIG (reference sequence). The CDR3 here is CAWSPGTATNTEAFF. The CDR3 region has the DNA TGTGCCTGGAGTCCAGGGACAGCGACGAACACTGAAGCTTTCTTT.

This clone was counted only a few times. V and J are TRBV7-3 and TRBJ2-7, with 7 bases lining up with TRBD1. CDR1 is SGHTA and CDR2 is FQGTGA in the germline V gene. CDR3 size: 16 residues. Trimming removed 5 bases from V and 6 bases from J; junction bases left unmatched: 16. The CDR3, as DNA: TGTGCCAGCAGCCGGGTGGTGGGGACAGATCCTTCCGAGCAGTACTTC. It is translated as CASSRVVGTDPSEQYF.

The gene calls are TRBV5-4 and TRBJ2-3; perhaps TRBD2 as D (5 bases). Looked up from germline, CDR1 is SGHNT and CDR2 is YYREEE (reference sequence). The CDR3 has 13 amino acids. Trimming stripped 4 bases from V and 5 bases from J, with 11 bases between. CDR3 residues: CASSSGEIDTQYF. The DNA for the CDR3 is TGTGCCAGCAGCAGCGGAGAGATAGATACGCAGTATTTT.

This chain connects TRBV7-3 to TRBJ1-5; D might be TRBD1 (6 bases). The CDR3 contains 13 residues. The V and J ends lost 5 bases and 4 bases respectively, with 9 bases between them. Germline CDR1 is SGHTA and CDR2 is FQGTGA. CDR3 sequence: CASSLDRNQPQHF. CDR3 DNA sequence: TGTGCCAGCAGCCTAGACAGGAATCAGCCCCAGCATTTT.

The CDR3 reads CATGTGGNYNSPLHF. CDR3 nucleotides: TGTGCCACCGGGACAGGGGGTAATTATAATTCACCCCTCCACTTT. The V gene is TRBV19, the J gene TRBJ1-6; 11 bases agree with TRBD1. The V segment lost 10 bases and the J segment 4 bases; nucleotides outside the gene matches: 6. The germline V gene encodes CDR1 LNHDA and CDR2 SQIVND (reference sequence). This CDR3 region has 15 residues.

This clone was picked up one time. This chain connects TRBV9 to TRBJ2-5; possible D gene TRBD1, 5 bases. Germline-derived CDR1 and CDR2 are SGDLS and YYNGEE. Trimming shortened V by 2 bases and J by 2 bases, and 10 bases separated the two germline ends. The CDR3 consists of 14 residues. The chain's CDR3 is CASSVGARQETQYF. As DNA, the CDR3 is TGTGCCAGCAGCGTTGGGGCCCGGCAAGAGACCCAGTACTTC.

The chain joins TRBV10-2 to TRBJ1-3, with D possibly matching TRBD1 (5 bases). Trimming took off 7 bases at V and 3 bases at J, with 16 bases between the two ends. Germline V lookup: CDR1 WSHSY, CDR2 SAAADI. The CDR3 length is 15 residues. The DNA for the CDR3 is TGCGCCAGCAACCCGGAGGGGCTAATTGGAAACACCATATATTTT. This codes for CASNPEGLIGNTIYF.

A few counts support this clone. The V gene is TRBV5-8, the J gene TRBJ1-4, with 8 bases aligning to TRBD1. The germline CDR1 and CDR2 sequences are SGHTS and YDEGEE. This CDR3 contains 14 residues. Germline trimming cut 4 bases from V and 7 bases from J; bases unmatched to any gene: 6. The CDR3: CASSLGQGREKLFF. DNA of the CDR3: TGTGCCAGCAGCCTTGGACAGGGTCGTGAAAAACTGTTTTTT. Filled out from reference TRBV5-8 and TRBJ1-4, the complete variable domain reads EAGVTQSPTHLIKTRGQQATLRCSPISGHTSVYWYQQALGLGLQFLLWYDEGEERNRGNFPPRFSGRQFPNYSSELNVNALELEDSALYLCASSLGQGREKLFFGSGTQLSVL.

In its sample, this clone was seen a few times. The gene calls are TRBV30 and TRBJ1-5, with D possibly being TRBD1 (5 bases). V shed 3 bases and J shed 7 bases, with 13 bases lying between them. The CDR3 has 13 amino acids. The germline V gene has CDR1 GTSNPN and CDR2 SVGIG (reference sequence). CDR3 coding DNA: TGTGCCTGGAGCCCCCGGGGGGAGCAGCCCCAGCATTTT. The encoded protein is CAWSPRGEQPQHF. Filled out from reference TRBV30 and TRBJ1-5, the complete variable domain reads SQTIHQWPATLVQPVGSPLSLECTVEGTSNPNLYWYRQAAGRGLQLLFYSVGIGQISSEVPQNLSASRPQDRQFILSSKKLLLSDSGFYLCAWSPRGEQPQHFGDGTRLSIL.

The chain links TRBV5-1 to TRBJ2-1; D is ambiguous. The CDR3 is 13 amino acids. Germline values: CDR1 SGHRS, CDR2 YFSETQ. Trimming removed 2 bases at V and 6 bases at J, with 9 bases between. The CDR3 spells CASSLLTLNEQFF. CDR3 in DNA: TGCGCCAGCAGCTTACTGACTCTCAATGAGCAGTTCTTC.

This clone was seen only a few times. This rearrangement joins TRBV10-3 to TRBJ2-7, with D possibly being TRBD2 (6 bases). The V gene lost 4 bases and the J gene lost 4 bases, with 14 bases spanning the gap. Germline V lookup: CDR1 ENHRY, CDR2 SYGVKD. The CDR3 runs 14 residues. This CDR3 reads CAISVGGDLYEQYF. CDR3 in DNA: TGTGCCATCAGTGTGGGCGGGGACCTATACGAGCAGTACTTC.

The chain carries TRBV7-2 and TRBJ1-4; no clear D gene. The CDR3 has 15 residues. Germline V gene data show CDR1 as SGHTA and CDR2 as FQGNSA. Trimming shortened V by 2 bases and J by 4 bases, and 11 bases separated the two germline ends. The CDR3: CASSLIGSVNEKLFF. The CDR3 DNA reads as TGTGCCAGCAGCTTAATTGGTTCGGTTAATGAAAAACTGTTTTTT.